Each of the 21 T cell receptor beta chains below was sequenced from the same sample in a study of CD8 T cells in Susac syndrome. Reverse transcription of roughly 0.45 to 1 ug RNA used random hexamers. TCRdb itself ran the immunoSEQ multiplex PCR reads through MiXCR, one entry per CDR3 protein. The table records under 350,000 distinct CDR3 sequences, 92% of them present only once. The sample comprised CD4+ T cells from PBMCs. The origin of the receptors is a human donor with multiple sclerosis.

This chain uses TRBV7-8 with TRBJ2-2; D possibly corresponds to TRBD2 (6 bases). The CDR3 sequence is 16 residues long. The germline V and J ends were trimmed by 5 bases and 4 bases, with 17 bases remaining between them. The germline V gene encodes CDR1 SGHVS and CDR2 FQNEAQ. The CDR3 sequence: CASSPPAGYVTGELFF. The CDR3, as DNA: TGTGCCAGCAGCCCCCCAGCGGGTTATGTCACCGGGGAGCTGTTTTTT.

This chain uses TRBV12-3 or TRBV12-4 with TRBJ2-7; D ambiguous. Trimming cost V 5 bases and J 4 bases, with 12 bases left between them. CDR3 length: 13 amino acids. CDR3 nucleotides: TGTGCCAGCAGTCCGGTCCCGTCGTACGAGCAGTACTTC. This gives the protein CASSPVPSYEQYF.

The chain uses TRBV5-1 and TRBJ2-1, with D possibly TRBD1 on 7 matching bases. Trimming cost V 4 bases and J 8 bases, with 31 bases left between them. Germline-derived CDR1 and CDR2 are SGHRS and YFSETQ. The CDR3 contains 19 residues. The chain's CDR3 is CASSLRGTAGTTVIDEQFF. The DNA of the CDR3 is TGCGCCAGCAGCCTACGGGGGACAGCCGGGACCACGGTAATCGATGAGCAGTTCTTC. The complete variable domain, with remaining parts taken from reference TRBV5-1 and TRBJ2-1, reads KAGVTQTPRYLIKTRGQQVTLSCSPISGHRSVSWYQQTPGQGLQFLFEYFSETQRNKGNFPGRFSGRQFSNSRSEMNVSTLELGDSALYLCASSLRGTAGTTVIDEQFFGPGTRLTVL.

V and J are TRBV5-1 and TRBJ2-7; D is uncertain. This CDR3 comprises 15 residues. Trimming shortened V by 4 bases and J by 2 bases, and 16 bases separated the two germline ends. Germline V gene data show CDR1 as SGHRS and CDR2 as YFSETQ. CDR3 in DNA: TGCGCCAGCAGCCCCCTCTCTATCCAAGCCTACGAGCAGTACTTC. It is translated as CASSPLSIQAYEQYF.

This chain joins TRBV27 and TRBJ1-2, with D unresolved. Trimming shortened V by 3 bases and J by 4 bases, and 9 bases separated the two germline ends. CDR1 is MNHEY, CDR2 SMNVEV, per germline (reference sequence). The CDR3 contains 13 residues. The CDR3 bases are TGTGCCAGCAGTTTTTCGCGGGGCTATGGCTACACCTTC. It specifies CASSFSRGYGYTF.

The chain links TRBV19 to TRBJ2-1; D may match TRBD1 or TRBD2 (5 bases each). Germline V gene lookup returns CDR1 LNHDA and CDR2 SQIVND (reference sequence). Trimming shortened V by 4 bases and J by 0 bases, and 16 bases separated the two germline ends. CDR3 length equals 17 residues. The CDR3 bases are TGTGCCAGTAGTACTTATCGGTGGGGACGCTCCTACAATGAGCAGTTCTTC. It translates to CASSTYRWGRSYNEQFF. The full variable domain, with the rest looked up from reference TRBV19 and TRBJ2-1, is DGGITQSPKYLFRKEGQNVTLSCEQNLNHDAMYWYRQDPGQGLRLIYYSQIVNDFQKGDIAEGYSVSREKKESFPLTVTSAQKNPTAFYLCASSTYRWGRSYNEQFFGPGTRLTVL.

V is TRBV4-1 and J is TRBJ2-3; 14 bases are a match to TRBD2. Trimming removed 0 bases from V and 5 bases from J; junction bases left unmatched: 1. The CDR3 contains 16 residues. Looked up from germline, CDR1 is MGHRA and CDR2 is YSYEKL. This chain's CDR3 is CASSQDGLAGGDTQYF. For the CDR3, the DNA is TGCGCCAGCAGCCAAGATGGACTAGCGGGAGGAGATACGCAGTATTTT.

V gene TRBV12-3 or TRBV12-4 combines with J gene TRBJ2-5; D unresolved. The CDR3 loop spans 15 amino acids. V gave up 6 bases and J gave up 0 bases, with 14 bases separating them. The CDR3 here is CASSPGAPYQETQYF. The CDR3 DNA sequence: TGTGCCAGCAGCCCGGGCGCGCCGTACCAAGAGACCCAGTACTTC.

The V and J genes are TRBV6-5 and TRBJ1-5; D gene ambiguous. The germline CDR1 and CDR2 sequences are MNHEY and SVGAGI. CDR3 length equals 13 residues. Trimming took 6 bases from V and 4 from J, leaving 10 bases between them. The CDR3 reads CASSRGVNQPQHF. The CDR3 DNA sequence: TGTGCCAGCAGCCGCGGGGTTAATCAGCCCCAGCATTTT.

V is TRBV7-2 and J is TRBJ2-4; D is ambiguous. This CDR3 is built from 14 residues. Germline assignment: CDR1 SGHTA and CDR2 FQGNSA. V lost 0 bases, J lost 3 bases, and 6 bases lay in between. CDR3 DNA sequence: TGTGCCAGCAGCTTAGCTGGGCGCAAAAACATTCAGTACTTC. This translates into CASSLAGRKNIQYF.

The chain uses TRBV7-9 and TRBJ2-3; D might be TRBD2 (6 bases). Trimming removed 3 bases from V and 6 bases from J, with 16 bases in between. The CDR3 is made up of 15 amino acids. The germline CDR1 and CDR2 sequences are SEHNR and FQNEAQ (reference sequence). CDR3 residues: CASSFRYGGTDTQYF. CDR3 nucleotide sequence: TGTGCCAGCAGCTTTCGTTACGGGGGTACCGATACGCAGTATTTT. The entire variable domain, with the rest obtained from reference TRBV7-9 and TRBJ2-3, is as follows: DTGVSQNPRHKITKRGQNVTFRCDPISEHNRLYWYRQTLGQGPEFLTYFQNEAQLEKSRLLSDRFSAERPKGSFSTLEIQRTEQGDSAMYLCASSFRYGGTDTQYFGPGTRLTVL.

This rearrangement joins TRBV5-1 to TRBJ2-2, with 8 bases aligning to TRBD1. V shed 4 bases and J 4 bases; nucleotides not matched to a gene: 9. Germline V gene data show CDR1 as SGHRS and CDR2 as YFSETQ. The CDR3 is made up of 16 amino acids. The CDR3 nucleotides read TGCGCCAGCAGCGTCCGACAGGGGTCGCGCACCGGGGAGCTGTTTTTT. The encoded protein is CASSVRQGSRTGELFF.

DNA for the CDR3: TGTGCCAGCAGGGACCTCTTCGCGGGAGGCTCCTACGAGCAGTACTTC. Translating it yields CASRDLFAGGSYEQYF. The chain joins TRBV6-1 to TRBJ2-7; 8 bases agree with TRBD2. Germline V gene data show CDR1 as MNHNS and CDR2 as SASEGT. CDR3 length equals 16 residues. J lost 0 bases, V lost 6 bases, and 10 bases had no gene match.

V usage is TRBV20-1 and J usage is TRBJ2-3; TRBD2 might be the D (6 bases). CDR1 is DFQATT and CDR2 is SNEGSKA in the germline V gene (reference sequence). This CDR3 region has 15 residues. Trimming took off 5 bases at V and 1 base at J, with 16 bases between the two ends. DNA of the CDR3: TGCAGTGCTCTTAATTGGGCTAGCGGCACAGATACGCAGTATTTT. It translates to CSALNWASGTDTQYF.

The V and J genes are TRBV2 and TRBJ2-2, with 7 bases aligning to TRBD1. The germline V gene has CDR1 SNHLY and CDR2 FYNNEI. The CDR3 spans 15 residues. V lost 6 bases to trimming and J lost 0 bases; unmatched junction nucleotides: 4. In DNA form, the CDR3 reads TGTGCCAGCAGGGTACAGGGGACGAACACCGGGGAGCTGTTTTTT. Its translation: CASRVQGTNTGELFF. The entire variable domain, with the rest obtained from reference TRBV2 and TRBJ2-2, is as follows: EPEVTQTPSHQVTQMGQEVILRCVPISNHLYFYWYRQILGQKVEFLVSFYNNEISEKSEIFDDQFSVERPDGSNFTLKIRSTKLEDSAMYFCASRVQGTNTGELFFGEGSRLTVL.

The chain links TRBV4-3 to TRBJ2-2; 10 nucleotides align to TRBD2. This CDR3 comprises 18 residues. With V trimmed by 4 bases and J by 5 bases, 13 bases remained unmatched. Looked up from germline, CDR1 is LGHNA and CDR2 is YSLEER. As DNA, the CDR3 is TGCGCCAGCAGCCCCAGACTAGCGGGTTTCGTGGGGACCGGGGAGCTGTTTTTT. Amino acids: CASSPRLAGFVGTGELFF.

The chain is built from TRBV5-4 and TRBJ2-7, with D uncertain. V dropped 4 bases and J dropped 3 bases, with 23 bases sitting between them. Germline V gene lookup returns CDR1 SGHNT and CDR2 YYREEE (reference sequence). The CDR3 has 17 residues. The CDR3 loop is CASSAGGPRPPYYEQYF. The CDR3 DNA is TGTGCCAGCAGCGCCGGTGGCCCTCGGCCCCCTTACTACGAGCAGTACTTC.

DNA of the CDR3: TGTGCCAGCAGCTTCGAGCGGACCACCGGCGCCTACAATGAGCAGTTCTTC. Its translation is CASSFERTTGAYNEQFF. The chain links TRBV11-3 to TRBJ2-1, with D possibly TRBD2 on 5 matching bases. The CDR3 contains 17 residues. Trimming took off 3 bases at V and 2 bases at J, with 17 bases between the two ends. CDR1 is SGHNT and CDR2 is YENEEA in the germline V gene.

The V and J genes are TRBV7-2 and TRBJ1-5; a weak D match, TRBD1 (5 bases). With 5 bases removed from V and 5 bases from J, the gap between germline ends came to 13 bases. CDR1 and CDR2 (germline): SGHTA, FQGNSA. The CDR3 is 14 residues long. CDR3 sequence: CASSLTAQDQPQHF. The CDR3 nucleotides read TGTGCCAGCAGCCTCACGGCACAGGATCAGCCCCAGCATTTT.

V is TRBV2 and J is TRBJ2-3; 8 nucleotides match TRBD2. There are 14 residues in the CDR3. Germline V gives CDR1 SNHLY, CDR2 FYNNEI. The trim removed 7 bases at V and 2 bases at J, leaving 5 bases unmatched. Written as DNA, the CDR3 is TGTGCCAGCACCCTGCGGGGGGACACAGATACGCAGTATTTT. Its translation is CASTLRGDTDTQYF.

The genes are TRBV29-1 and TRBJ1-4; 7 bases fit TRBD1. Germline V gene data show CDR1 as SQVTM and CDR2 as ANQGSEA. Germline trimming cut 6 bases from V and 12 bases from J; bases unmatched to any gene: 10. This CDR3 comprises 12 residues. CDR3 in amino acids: CSVDATGSELFF. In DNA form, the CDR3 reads TGCAGCGTCGACGCGACAGGGTCGGAACTGTTTTTT.